The present T cell receptor (beta chain) was sequenced within a study of T-cell memory formation after mild COVID-19. Study in general: TCR clusters mostly belonged to single donors. Findings and caveats of the study: In second-wave clones peaking day 37, SARS-CoV-2 specificity remained unconfirmed. Pre-infection memory already had some responding clones, implying cross-reactive memory joined.

Concerning this clonotype itself: Antigen specificity is unknown.

Libraries for TCRalpha and TCRbeta carried sample barcodes and unique molecular identifiers via 5'RACE. TCRdb reprocessed the 5' RACE reads via MiXCR and lists one record per CDR3 protein. The sample contains about 270,000 distinct CDR3 sequences, approximately 15% of which appear only once. The CDR3 loop spans 18 amino acids. The V segment lost 6 bases and the J segment 2 bases; nucleotides outside the gene matches: 11. The sample comprised PBMCs or a T cell subset sorted from them (not recorded which). The rearrangement joins TRBV12-3 or TRBV12-4 to TRBJ2-4; 12 nucleotides match TRBD1. The TCR sequence derives from an adult woman who had mild COVID-19 (a few samples of this study predate the infection). Cell type and time point are not known. As DNA, the CDR3 is TGTGCCAGCAGGACCACAGGGACAGGGGGCCTTTCCAAAAACATTCAGTACTTC. Translated: CASRTTGTGGLSKNIQYF.